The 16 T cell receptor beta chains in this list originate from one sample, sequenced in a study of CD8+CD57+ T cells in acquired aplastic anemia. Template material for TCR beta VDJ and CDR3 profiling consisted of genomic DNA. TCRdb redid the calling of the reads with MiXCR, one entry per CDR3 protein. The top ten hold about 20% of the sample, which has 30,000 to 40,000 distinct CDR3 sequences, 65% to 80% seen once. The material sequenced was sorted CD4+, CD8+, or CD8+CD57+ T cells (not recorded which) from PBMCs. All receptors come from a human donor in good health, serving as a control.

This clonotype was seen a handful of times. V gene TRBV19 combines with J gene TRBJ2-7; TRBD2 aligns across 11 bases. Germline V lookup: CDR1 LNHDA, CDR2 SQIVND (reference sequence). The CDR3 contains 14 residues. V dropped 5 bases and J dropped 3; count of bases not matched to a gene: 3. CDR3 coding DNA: TGTGCCAGTAGTGTGGGGACTAGCGGCTACGAGCAGTACTTC. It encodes CASSVGTSGYEQYF.

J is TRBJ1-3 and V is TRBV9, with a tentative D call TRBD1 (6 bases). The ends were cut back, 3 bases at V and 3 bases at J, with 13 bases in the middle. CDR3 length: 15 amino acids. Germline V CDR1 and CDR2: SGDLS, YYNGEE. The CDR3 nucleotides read TGTGCCAGCAGCGCCTTGGGGGCAAGTGGAAACACCATATATTTT. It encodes CASSALGASGNTIYF.

CDR3 coding DNA: TGTGCCAGCAGTGGAAGGCTGGTAGGCTACACCTTC. This gives the protein CASSGRLVGYTF. This chain connects TRBV2 to TRBJ1-2; D not certain. V gave up 4 bases and J gave up 8 bases, with 11 bases separating them. Germline loops: CDR1 SNHLY, CDR2 FYNNEI. This CDR3 comprises 12 residues.

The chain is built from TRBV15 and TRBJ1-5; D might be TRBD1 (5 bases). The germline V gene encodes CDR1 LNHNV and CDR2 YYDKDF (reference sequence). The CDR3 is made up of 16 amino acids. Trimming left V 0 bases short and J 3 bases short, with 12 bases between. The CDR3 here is CATSRDRAGDNQPQHF. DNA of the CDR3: TGTGCCACCAGCAGAGATCGGGCGGGGGACAATCAGCCCCAGCATTTT.

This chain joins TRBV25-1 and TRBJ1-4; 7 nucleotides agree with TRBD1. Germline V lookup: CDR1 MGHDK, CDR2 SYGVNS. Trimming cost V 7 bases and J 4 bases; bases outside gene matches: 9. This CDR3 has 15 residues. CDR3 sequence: CASMPTTGVNEKLFF. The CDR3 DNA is TGTGCCAGCATGCCGACAACAGGGGTTAATGAAAAACTGTTTTTT.

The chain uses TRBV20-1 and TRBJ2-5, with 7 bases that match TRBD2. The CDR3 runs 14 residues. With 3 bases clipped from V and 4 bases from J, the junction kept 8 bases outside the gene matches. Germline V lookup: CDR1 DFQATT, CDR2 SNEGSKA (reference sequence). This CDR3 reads CSARWRGSGETQYF. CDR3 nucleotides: TGCAGTGCTAGGTGGCGGGGGTCGGGAGAGACCCAGTACTTC.

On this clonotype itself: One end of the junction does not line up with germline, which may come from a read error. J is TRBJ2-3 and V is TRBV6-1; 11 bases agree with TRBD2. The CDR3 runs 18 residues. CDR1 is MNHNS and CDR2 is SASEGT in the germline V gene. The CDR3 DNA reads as TGTGCCAGCAGCGAAGGGCTAGCGGGAGGCCGAAGCACAGATACGCAGTATTTT. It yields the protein CASSEGLAGGRSTDTQYF.

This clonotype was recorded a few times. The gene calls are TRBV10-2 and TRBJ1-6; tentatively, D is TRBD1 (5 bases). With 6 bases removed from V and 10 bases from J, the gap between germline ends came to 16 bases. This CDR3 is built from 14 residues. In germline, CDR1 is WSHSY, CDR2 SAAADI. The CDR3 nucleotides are TGCGCCAGCAGCGGACAAAGTACAGGATCACCCCTCCACTTT. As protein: CASSGQSTGSPLHF.

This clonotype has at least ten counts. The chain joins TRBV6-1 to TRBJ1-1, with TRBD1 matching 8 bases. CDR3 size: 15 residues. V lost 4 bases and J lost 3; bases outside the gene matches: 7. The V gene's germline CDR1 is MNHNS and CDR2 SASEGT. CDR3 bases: TGTGCCAGCAGTGCAAGACAGGGGTGGGACACTGAAGCTTTCTTT. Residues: CASSARQGWDTEAFF.

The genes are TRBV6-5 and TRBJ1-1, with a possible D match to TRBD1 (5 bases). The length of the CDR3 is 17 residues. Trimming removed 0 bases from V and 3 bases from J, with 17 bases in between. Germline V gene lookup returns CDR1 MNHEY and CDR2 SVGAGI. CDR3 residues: CASSYSSGADAYTEAFF. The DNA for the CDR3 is TGTGCCAGCAGTTACTCGTCTGGGGCAGATGCTTACACTGAAGCTTTCTTT.

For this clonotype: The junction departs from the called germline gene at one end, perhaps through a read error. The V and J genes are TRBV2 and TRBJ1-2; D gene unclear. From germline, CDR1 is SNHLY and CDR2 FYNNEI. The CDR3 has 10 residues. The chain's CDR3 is CARRTRATCF. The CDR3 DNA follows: TGTGCCAGACGAACGAGGGCAACCTGCTTC.

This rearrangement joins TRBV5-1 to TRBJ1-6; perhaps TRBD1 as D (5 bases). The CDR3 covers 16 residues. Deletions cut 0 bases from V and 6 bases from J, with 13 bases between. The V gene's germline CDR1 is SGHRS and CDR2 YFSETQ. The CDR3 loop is CASSLGGRQRNSPLHF. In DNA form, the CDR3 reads TGCGCCAGCAGCTTGGGGGGACGCCAGCGTAATTCACCCCTCCACTTT.

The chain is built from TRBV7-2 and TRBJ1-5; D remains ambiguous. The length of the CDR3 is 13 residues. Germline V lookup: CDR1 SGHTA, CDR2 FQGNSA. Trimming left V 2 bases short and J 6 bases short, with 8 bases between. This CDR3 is CASSLTVIQPQHF. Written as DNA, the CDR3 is TGTGCCAGCAGCTTAACGGTGATTCAGCCCCAGCATTTT.

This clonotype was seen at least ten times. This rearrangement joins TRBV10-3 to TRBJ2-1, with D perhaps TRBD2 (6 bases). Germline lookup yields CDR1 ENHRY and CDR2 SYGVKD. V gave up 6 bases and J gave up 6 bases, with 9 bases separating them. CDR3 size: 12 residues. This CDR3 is CAIRGLPNEQFF. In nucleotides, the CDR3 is TGTGCCATCAGGGGACTCCCCAATGAGCAGTTCTTC.

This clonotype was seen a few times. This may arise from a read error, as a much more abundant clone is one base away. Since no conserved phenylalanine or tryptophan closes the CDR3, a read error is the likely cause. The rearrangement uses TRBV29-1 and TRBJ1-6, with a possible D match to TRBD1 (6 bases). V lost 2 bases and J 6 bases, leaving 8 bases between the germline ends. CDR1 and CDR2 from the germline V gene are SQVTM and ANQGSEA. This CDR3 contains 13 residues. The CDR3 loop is CSVETGFNSPLHL. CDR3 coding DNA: TGCAGCGTTGAAACAGGGTTTAATTCACCCCTCCACCTT.

In DNA form, the CDR3 reads TGTGCCAGCAGTGACCCCCCGGGACAGGCAGGCGAGCAGTACTTC. This gives the protein CASSDPPGQAGEQYF. This chain connects TRBV2 to TRBJ2-7, with 8 bases lining up with TRBD1. The CDR3 runs 15 residues. Germline assignment: CDR1 SNHLY and CDR2 FYNNEI. J lost 6 bases, V lost 3 bases, and 10 bases had no gene match. The variable domain in full, with the rest retrieved from reference TRBV2 and TRBJ2-7, is EPEVTQTPSHQVTQMGQEVILRCVPISNHLYFYWYRQILGQKVEFLVSFYNNEISEKSEIFDDQFSVERPDGSNFTLKIRSTKLEDSAMYFCASSDPPGQAGEQYFGPGTRLTVT.